This TCR beta chain comes out of a study of HIV-infected children after antiretroviral therapy interruption. Treatment described: PENTA 11 planned treatment interruption arm or continuous ART arm. V trimming: 0 bases; J trimming: 4 bases; junction bases outside the gene matches: 6. CDR3 length: 16 amino acids. Unique molecular identifiers were included in an RNA-based 3' RACE TCR library. TCRdb called the 3' RACE reads again in MiXCR, with one record for every CDR3 protein. The sample carries around 50,000 distinct CDR3 sequences, 4.3% recorded once. The rearrangement joins TRBV12-3 or TRBV12-4 to TRBJ1-2, with 9 bases lining up with TRBD1. The sample was CD45RA+ CD4+ T cells from PBMCs, pooled from several time points, taken from a donor given antiretroviral therapy, either interrupted or continuous. Specified subset: naive CD4+ CD45RA+ CD45RO- T cells. The sequence came from a pool of human donors with HIV. The CDR3 sequence is CASSLALGTGTYGYTF. The CDR3 nucleotides read TGTGCCAGCAGTTTAGCGCTTGGGACAGGGACCTATGGCTACACCTTC.